Presented here are 20 T cell receptor beta chains from one specimen sequenced in a study of blood T cells in healthy people across ages. Combining a sample-barcoded 5' primer with a J-beta primer mix, a second PCR ran for roughly 7 to 11 cycles. TCRdb re-derived calls from the 5' RACE reads in MiXCR, one entry per CDR3 protein. This table has about 810,000 distinct CDR3 sequences, 30% to 45% appearing once. The sequencing sample was made of blood. These receptors all stem from a young man in good health.

About this clonotype itself: At one of its ends the junction is not consistent with the germline gene, which may arise from a read error. The chain combines TRBV27 with TRBJ2-7; the D is unclear. There are 14 residues in the CDR3. Germline V gives CDR1 MNHEY, CDR2 SMNVEV (reference sequence). The CDR3 is CASSLSPFSYEQYF. CDR3 DNA: TGTGCCAGCAGCTTATCGCCCTTCTCCTACGAGCAGTACTTC.

This clonotype was seen only a few times. The rearrangement uses TRBV19 and TRBJ2-3; maybe TRBD2 (5 bases). Germline CDR1 reads LNHDA; CDR2 reads SQIVND (reference sequence). The V end was cut by 8 bases, the J end by 0 bases, with 9 bases between. This CDR3 spans 13 amino acids. This CDR3 is CASWSGSTDTQYF. In nucleotides, the CDR3 is TGTGCCAGTTGGTCGGGGAGCACAGATACGCAGTATTTT.

This clonotype was recorded a few times. This chain uses TRBV5-1 with TRBJ2-1; D may be TRBD1 or TRBD2 (6 bases each). This CDR3 has 16 residues. V gave up 2 bases and J gave up 1 base, with 13 bases separating them. In germline, CDR1 is SGHRS, CDR2 YFSETQ. The CDR3 bases are TGCGCCAGCAGCTTAGTACAGGGAGGTTCCTACAATGAGCAGTTCTTC. Translating gives CASSLVQGGSYNEQFF.

The chain employs TRBV6-5 and TRBJ1-2; D gene ambiguous. This CDR3 region has 14 residues. Per germline, CDR1 MNHEY and CDR2 SVGAGI. V lost 0 bases and J 1 base, leaving 6 bases between the germline ends. The CDR3 coding sequence is TGTGCCAGCAGTTACTCAGGATTTAACTATGGCTACACCTTC. Translating it yields CASSYSGFNYGYTF.

This clonotype was counted at least ten times. The V call is TRBV19, the J call TRBJ2-3, with 8 nucleotides matching TRBD1. Germline CDR1 is LNHDA and CDR2 is SQIVND (reference sequence). V shed 3 bases and J 0 bases; nucleotides not matched to a gene: 8. CDR3 length: 17 residues. The CDR3 loop is CASSMETGESSTDTQYF. CDR3 sequence (DNA): TGTGCCAGTAGTATGGAGACAGGGGAATCTAGCACAGATACGCAGTATTTT.

V usage is TRBV5-1 and J usage is TRBJ1-1, with no clear D. The germline V and J ends were trimmed by 0 bases and 0 bases, with 18 bases remaining between them. Germline values: CDR1 SGHRS, CDR2 YFSETQ. The CDR3 is made up of 18 amino acids. The CDR3 region has the DNA TGCGCCAGCAGCTTGGAAAGGAGGAGGGATCAGGTGAACACTGAAGCTTTCTTT. Its translation: CASSLERRRDQVNTEAFF.

The gene calls are TRBV14 and TRBJ2-7; D perhaps matches TRBD1 (6 bases). The CDR3 spans 15 residues. In germline, CDR1 is SGHDN, CDR2 FVKESK. V was trimmed by 0 bases and J by 6 bases, leaving 15 bases between them. CDR3 residues: CASSQEGRGVREQYF. CDR3 nucleotide sequence: TGTGCCAGCAGCCAAGAGGGCAGGGGTGTGCGCGAGCAGTACTTC.

In DNA, the CDR3 is TGTGCCAGCAGTGTTAGCAGGGATCAGCCCCAGCATTTT. This sequence encodes CASSVSRDQPQHF. J is TRBJ1-5 and V is TRBV12-3 or TRBV12-4; a possible D gene is TRBD1 (5 bases). There are 13 residues in the CDR3. V lost 5 bases and J lost 5, with 10 bases in between.

The V gene is TRBV29-1, the J gene TRBJ1-2; 7 bases map to TRBD1. The CDR3 covers 15 residues. V was pared by 7 bases and J by 4 bases, with 15 bases of the junction left unmatched. Germline CDR1 and CDR2: SQVTM and ANQGSEA. CDR3 DNA sequence: TGCAGCGCCTTCGTACCAGGGGGGTCTACCTATGGCTACACCTTC. This encodes CSAFVPGGSTYGYTF.

The genes are TRBV20-1 and TRBJ2-2; D tentatively reads TRBD1 or TRBD2 (5 bases each). V was clipped by 6 bases and J by 5 bases, with 13 bases between them. Germline V gene sequence: CDR1 DFQATT, CDR2 SNEGSKA (reference sequence). There are 13 residues in the CDR3. CDR3 protein: CSAASGRTGELFF. CDR3 nucleotides: TGCAGTGCGGCCTCGGGGCGAACCGGGGAGCTGTTTTTT.

This clonotype showed up many times. The V gene is TRBV12-3 or TRBV12-4, the J gene TRBJ2-5; the match to TRBD2 covers 8 bases. This CDR3 contains 13 residues. The J segment lost 2 bases and the V segment lost 6 bases, leaving 2 bases of the junction unmatched. CDR3 residues: CASRTGGQETQYF. The CDR3 DNA sequence: TGTGCCAGCAGAACGGGGGGGCAAGAGACCCAGTACTTC.

For this clonotype: A much larger clonotype is one base distant, so this may be a read error. CDR3 residues: CASSLVGRTGGSYEQYF. The CDR3 bases are TGTGCCAGCAGCTTAGTTGGCAGGACAGGGGGATCCTACGAGCAGTACTTC. The chain combines TRBV7-2 with TRBJ2-7, with 10 positions matching TRBD1. V dropped 1 base and J dropped 1; count of bases not matched to a gene: 7. This CDR3 is 17 amino acids long. Germline values: CDR1 SGHTA, CDR2 FQGNSA.

This chain joins TRBV6-2 or TRBV6-3 and TRBJ2-2, with a possible D match to TRBD1 (6 bases). Germline V gene sequence: CDR1 MNHEY, CDR2 SVGEGT. The CDR3 has 12 residues. The V gene lost 6 bases and the J gene lost 6 bases, with 8 bases spanning the gap. This chain's CDR3 is CASRTGPGELFF. The CDR3 nucleotides are TGTGCCAGCAGAACAGGGCCCGGGGAGCTGTTTTTT.

J is TRBJ1-2 and V is TRBV7-9; D is uncertain. Trimming left V 5 bases short and J 1 base short, with 11 bases between. This CDR3 spans 14 amino acids. CDR1 SEHNR and CDR2 FQNEAQ come from the germline V gene (reference sequence). For the CDR3, the DNA is TGTGCCAGCAGCCCGTCCGGGTTTAACTATGGCTACACCTTC. Its protein is CASSPSGFNYGYTF.

V and J are TRBV5-6 and TRBJ2-5; 11 positions agree with TRBD2. This CDR3 contains 15 residues. The V segment lost 0 bases and the J segment 7 bases; nucleotides outside the gene matches: 5. Germline assignment: CDR1 SGHDT and CDR2 YYEEEE. CDR3 region: CASSLGLAGRVTQYF. The CDR3 DNA is TGTGCCAGCAGCTTGGGACTAGCGGGAAGAGTGACCCAGTACTTC.

The chain uses TRBV7-9 and TRBJ2-3; 7 bases are shared with TRBD2. Germline V lookup: CDR1 SEHNR, CDR2 FQNEAQ (reference sequence). The V segment lost 5 bases and the J segment 1 base; nucleotides outside the gene matches: 9. The CDR3 sequence is 16 residues long. CDR3 residues: CASSLARTRGTDTQYF. The CDR3 DNA reads as TGTGCCAGCAGCCTGGCAAGGACTAGAGGCACAGATACGCAGTATTTT.

The chain carries TRBV10-3 and TRBJ1-2; D perhaps matches TRBD1 (5 bases). Trimming left V 3 bases short and J 4 bases short, with 12 bases between. There are 14 residues in the CDR3. Germline V lookup: CDR1 ENHRY, CDR2 SYGVKD. Here the CDR3 DNA reads TGTGCCATCAGTGATGCCGGGGCCATCTATGGCTACACCTTC. Translated: CAISDAGAIYGYTF.

The chain recombines TRBV12-3 or TRBV12-4 with TRBJ2-3; maybe TRBD2 (7 bases). V gave up 7 bases and J gave up 5 bases, with 16 bases separating them. This CDR3 region has 14 residues. CDR3 in amino acids: CASIKGGRGDTQYF. As DNA, the CDR3 is TGTGCCAGCATTAAAGGGGGGAGGGGAGATACGCAGTATTTT.

V gene TRBV5-5 combines with J gene TRBJ2-3; the D gene could be TRBD1 or TRBD2 (5 bases each). Looked up from germline, CDR1 is SGHKS and CDR2 is YYEKEE (reference sequence). The V end lost 0 bases, the J end lost 8 bases, and 25 bases lay between the germline ends. This CDR3 region has 18 residues. The chain's CDR3 is CASSLEVPGQIPGTTQYF. The CDR3 coding sequence is TGTGCCAGCAGCTTGGAGGTTCCAGGGCAAATCCCCGGGACTACGCAGTATTTT.

The gene calls are TRBV25-1 and TRBJ2-3; 12 bases match TRBD2. Unmatched junction bases numbered 5, after V lost 5 bases and J lost 2 bases. CDR1 is MGHDK and CDR2 is SYGVNS in the germline V gene. The CDR3 length is 16 residues. The CDR3 DNA reads as TGTGCCAGCAGTAAATGGACTAGCGGGGACACAGATACGCAGTATTTT. Translated: CASSKWTSGDTDTQYF.